This T cell receptor (beta chain) was sequenced in a study of neoadjuvant nivolumab and ipilimumab in lung cancer. Whole-study results and caveats: From pretherapy to surgery, tumor richness and clonality rose with dual therapy. TCR receptors were sequenced in few samples.

Method: immunoSEQ multiplex PCR; TCRdb's copy keeps in-frame clones and lacks some. Counted here are 20,000 to 25,000 clones, 82% occurring once; the ten biggest clones make up roughly 24%. To note about this clone: What it binds is not known.

Germline values: CDR1 MNHNS, CDR2 SASEGT. V lost 3 bases, J lost 4 bases, and 9 bases stayed unmatched. The CDR3 is made up of 16 amino acids. This chain links TRBV6-1 with TRBJ2-3, with TRBD2 identical over 8 bases. The sample consisted of peripheral blood, taken before neoadjuvant nivolumab, alone or with ipilimumab. The sequence was obtained from an adult with non-small cell lung cancer. The DNA for the CDR3 is TGTGCCAGCAGTGAGCGGGGGGCGATGCGGCCAGATACGCAGTATTTT. Protein product: CASSERGAMRPDTQYF.